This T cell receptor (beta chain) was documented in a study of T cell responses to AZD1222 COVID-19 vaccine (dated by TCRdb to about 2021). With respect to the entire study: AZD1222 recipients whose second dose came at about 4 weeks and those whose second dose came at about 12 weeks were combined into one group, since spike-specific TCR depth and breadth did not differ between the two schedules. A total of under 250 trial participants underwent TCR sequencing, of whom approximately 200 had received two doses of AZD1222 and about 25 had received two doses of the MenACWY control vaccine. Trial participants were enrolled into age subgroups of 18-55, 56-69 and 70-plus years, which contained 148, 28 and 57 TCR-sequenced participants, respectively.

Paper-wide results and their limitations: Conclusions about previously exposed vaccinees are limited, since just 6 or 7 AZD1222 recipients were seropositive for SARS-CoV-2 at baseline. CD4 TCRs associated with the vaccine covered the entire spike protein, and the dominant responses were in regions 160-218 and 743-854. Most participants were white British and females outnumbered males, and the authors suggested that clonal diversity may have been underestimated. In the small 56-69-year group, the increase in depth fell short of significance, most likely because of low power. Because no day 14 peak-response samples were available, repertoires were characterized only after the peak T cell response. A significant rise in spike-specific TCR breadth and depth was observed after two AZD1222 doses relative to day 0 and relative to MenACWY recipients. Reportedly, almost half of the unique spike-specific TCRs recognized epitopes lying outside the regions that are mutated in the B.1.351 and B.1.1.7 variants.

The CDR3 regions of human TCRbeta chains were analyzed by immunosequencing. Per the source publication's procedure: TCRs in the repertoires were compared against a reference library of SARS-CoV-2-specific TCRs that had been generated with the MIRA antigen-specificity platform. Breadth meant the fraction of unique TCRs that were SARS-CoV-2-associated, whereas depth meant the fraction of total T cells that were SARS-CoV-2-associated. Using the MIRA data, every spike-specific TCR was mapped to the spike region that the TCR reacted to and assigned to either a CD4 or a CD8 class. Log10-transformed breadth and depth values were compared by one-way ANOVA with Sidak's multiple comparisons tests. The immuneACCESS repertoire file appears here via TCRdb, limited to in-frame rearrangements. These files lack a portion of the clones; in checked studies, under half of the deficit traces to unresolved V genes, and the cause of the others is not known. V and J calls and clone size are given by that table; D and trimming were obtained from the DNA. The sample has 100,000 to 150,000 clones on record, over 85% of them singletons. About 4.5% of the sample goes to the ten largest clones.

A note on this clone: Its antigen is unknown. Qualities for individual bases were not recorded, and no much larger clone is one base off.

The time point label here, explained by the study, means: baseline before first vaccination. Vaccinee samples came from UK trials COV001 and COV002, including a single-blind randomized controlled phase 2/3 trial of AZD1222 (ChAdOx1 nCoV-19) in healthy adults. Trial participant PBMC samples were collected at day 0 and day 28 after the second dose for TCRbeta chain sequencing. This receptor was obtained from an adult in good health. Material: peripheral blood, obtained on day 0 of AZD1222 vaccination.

DNA sequence: TGTGCCAGCAGCCCAGGGGTCGGTGAGCAGTTCTTC. This sequence encodes CASSPGVGEQFF. Recombination linked TRBV5-6 to TRBJ2-1; D gene: possibly TRBD1, on 6 matching bases. CDR3 length: 12 amino acids, cysteine to phenylalanine. CDR3 DNA only is kept here, 36 bases in frame from base 1. Taken from the germline V gene, the CDR1 and CDR2 loops are SGHDT and YYEEEE. The germline ends are 11 bases apart after V is trimmed by 4 bases and J by 9 bases. With the portions outside the CDR3 filled from the reference TRBV5-6 and TRBJ2-1 genes, the complete variable region becomes DAGVTQSPTHLIKTRGQQVTLRCSPKSGHDTVSWYQQALGQGPQFIFQYYEEEERQRGNFPDRFSGHQFPNYSSELNVNALLLGDSALYLCASSPGVGEQFFGPGTRLTVL.